Following are 26 T cell receptor beta chains from one sample sequenced in a study of response to subunit inactivated influenza vaccine (dated by TCRdb to the late 2010s). Per the publication, the time point label means: approximately 40 days after influenza vaccine administration. The protocol used for the library was RT-PCR. For sequencing, an Illumina HiSeq 2500 was employed. The public reads were quality trimmed at Q25 with fastp and then assembled into clones with MiXCR by TCRdb, keeping productive beta chains. One record per CDR3 amino acid sequence lists the most common genes and DNA. For this sample the table gives about 160,000 distinct CDR3 sequences, of which approximately 11% were detected only once. The ten largest clones capture roughly 12% of the sample. This specimen was non-naive T cells sorted from PBMCs, taken roughly 48 days after vaccination. Sample cell subset or site, as interpreted from the label and publication: memory T cell fraction. The receptor source for this set is a man in his fifties or sixties who received an inactivated influenza vaccine. Donor details come from another sample of the same person, matched by shared clones.

The table lists this clonotype with many counts. The rearrangement links TRBV7-3 to TRBJ2-1, with TRBD1 identical over 8 bases. V was pared by 5 bases and J by 0 bases, with 6 bases of the junction left unmatched. Germline values: CDR1 SGHTA, CDR2 FQGTGA. The CDR3 is made up of 16 amino acids. The CDR3 region has the DNA TGTGCCAGCAGCACCCGACAGGGGAGCTCCTACAATGAGCAGTTCTTC. Protein product: CASSTRQGSSYNEQFF.

This clonotype was picked up many times. V and J are TRBV11-2 and TRBJ2-3, with D unresolved. Germline CDR1 and CDR2: SGHAT and FQNNGV. The CDR3 runs 11 residues. Trimming removed 8 bases from V and 1 base from J, with 4 bases in between. CDR3 sequence (DNA): TGTGCCAGCCGACGCACAGATACGCAGTATTTT. As protein: CASRRTDTQYF.

This chain joins TRBV9 and TRBJ2-3; 12 positions match TRBD2. V lost 4 bases and J lost 7; bases outside the gene matches: 10. From germline, CDR1 is SGDLS and CDR2 YYNGEE. The CDR3 is made up of 16 amino acids. This chain's CDR3 is CASSLDSTSGRYTQYF. DNA of the CDR3: TGTGCCAGCAGCCTAGATTCGACTAGCGGGAGATATACGCAGTATTTT.

V usage is TRBV6-1 and J usage is TRBJ2-7, with 10 bases fitting TRBD1. V was clipped by 4 bases and J by 6 bases; unmatched bases: 9. The CDR3 runs to 15 residues. Germline-derived CDR1 and CDR2 are MNHNS and SASEGT. The CDR3 DNA reads TGTGCCAGCAGTGCTCGCGGGACAGGGGTAGGCGAGCAGTACTTC. It translates to CASSARGTGVGEQYF.

The chain links TRBV7-9 to TRBJ2-7; D may correspond to TRBD1 or TRBD2 (6 bases each). The V end was cut by 2 bases, the J end by 2 bases, with 13 bases between. Germline CDR1 SEHNR, CDR2 FQNEAQ (reference sequence). The CDR3 extends over 15 amino acids. CDR3 bases: TGTGCCAGCAGCTTAATGGGGGGCGCAGCCTACGAGCAGTACTTC. It specifies CASSLMGGAAYEQYF.

This clonotype occurred a few times. The chain has TRBV7-2 and TRBJ1-6; 8 nucleotides agree with TRBD1. CDR1 and CDR2 from the germline V gene are SGHTA and FQGNSA. The CDR3 covers 14 residues. Trimming took 4 bases from V and 6 from J; bases not matched to a gene: 2. CDR3 loop: CASSSGQVNSPLHF. DNA for the CDR3: TGTGCCAGCAGCTCGGGACAGGTTAATTCACCCCTCCACTTT.

This sequence joins TRBV7-8 and TRBJ2-2; 9 bases agree with TRBD1. V lost 5 bases to trimming and J lost 6 bases; unmatched junction nucleotides: 7. The CDR3 has 15 residues. Germline CDR1 is SGHVS and CDR2 is FQNEAQ. CDR3 residues: CASSESGTGSGELFF. The CDR3, as DNA: TGTGCCAGCAGCGAATCCGGGACAGGGTCCGGGGAGCTGTTTTTT.

This clonotype was picked up many times. The J gene is TRBJ1-2, the V gene TRBV12-3 or TRBV12-4; unclear D gene. The CDR3 has 12 amino acids. V was trimmed by 3 bases and J by 4 bases, leaving 6 bases between them. The CDR3 reads CASSFDGYGYTF. The CDR3 nucleotides read TGTGCCAGCAGTTTTGACGGCTATGGCTACACCTTC.

The chain employs TRBV3-1 and TRBJ2-1; 8 nucleotides agree with TRBD1. The CDR3 is made up of 18 amino acids. Losses at the gene ends were 2 bases for V and 6 bases for J; bases not matched to a gene: 15. Germline V lookup: CDR1 LGHDT, CDR2 YNNKEL (reference sequence). The CDR3 nucleotides are TGTGCCAGCAGCCAAACTTACCCGGGACAGGAGGGATCCAATGAGCAGTTCTTC. Translation: CASSQTYPGQEGSNEQFF.

This clonotype was detected only a few times. The chain combines TRBV12-3 or TRBV12-4 with TRBJ1-4, with TRBD1 matching over 8 bases. The V segment lost 6 bases and the J segment 12 bases; nucleotides outside the gene matches: 6. The CDR3 runs to 12 residues. The CDR3: CASSTTGEELFF. As DNA, the CDR3 is TGTGCCAGCAGCACGACAGGGGAGGAACTGTTTTTT.

This clonotype was seen more than once but under ten times. CDR3 in DNA: TGTGCCAGCAGTCGAACCGGGACAACGAACTATGGCTACACCTTC. It encodes CASSRTGTTNYGYTF. The rearrangement links TRBV27 to TRBJ1-2; a possible D gene is TRBD1 (6 bases). Germline loops: CDR1 MNHEY, CDR2 SMNVEV (reference sequence). Trimming pared 5 bases from V and 2 bases from J, leaving 15 bases between. CDR3 length: 15 amino acids.

This chain connects TRBV5-1 to TRBJ2-7; D is unclear. The CDR3 is 13 amino acids. V was cut by 5 bases and J by 2 bases, with 11 bases left in between. CDR1 is SGHRS, CDR2 YFSETQ, per germline. This CDR3 reads CASRFEDPYEQYF. The CDR3, as DNA: TGCGCCAGCAGATTCGAGGATCCCTACGAGCAGTACTTC.

This clonotype was seen repeatedly, ten times or more. This chain uses TRBV11-2 with TRBJ1-5; a possible D gene is TRBD1 (6 bases). The V end lost 5 bases, the J end lost 6 bases, and 17 bases lay between the germline ends. This CDR3 spans 15 amino acids. Germline CDR1 reads SGHAT; CDR2 reads FQNNGV. Written as DNA, the CDR3 is TGTGCCAGCAGCCTCCTGCCAAGACAGGCTCAGCCCCAGCATTTT. Translating gives CASSLLPRQAQPQHF.

This clonotype was picked up a small number of times. This chain connects TRBV12-3 or TRBV12-4 to TRBJ1-2, with TRBD1 identical over 10 bases. The CDR3 is 15 residues long. Unmatched junction bases numbered 6, after V lost 5 bases and J lost 3 bases. The CDR3 sequence is CASSQTGGWDYGYTF. For the CDR3, the DNA is TGTGCCAGCAGTCAGACAGGGGGCTGGGACTATGGCTACACCTTC.

CDR3: CASSILAGGNSEQYF. For the CDR3, the DNA is TGTGCCAGCAGCATATTAGCGGGAGGGAACTCCGAGCAGTACTTC. The chain couples TRBV7-9 to TRBJ2-7, with 11 positions matching TRBD2. The CDR3 sequence is 15 residues long. Germline V gives CDR1 SEHNR, CDR2 FQNEAQ (reference sequence). Trimming took 5 bases from V and 6 from J; bases not matched to a gene: 9.

This clonotype occurred many times. The V gene is TRBV20-1, the J gene TRBJ2-1; possibly TRBD2 for D (7 bases). The germline V gene encodes CDR1 DFQATT and CDR2 SNEGSKA (reference sequence). This CDR3 comprises 14 residues. The ends were cut back, 0 bases at V and 9 bases at J, with 15 bases in the middle. CDR3 protein: CSARERGGPGEQFF. In DNA form, the CDR3 reads TGCAGTGCTAGAGAGAGGGGGGGGCCTGGTGAGCAGTTCTTC.

This clonotype was detected a few times. The chain links TRBV5-4 to TRBJ2-1; D remains ambiguous. There are 15 residues in the CDR3. V shed 5 bases and J shed 0 bases, with 12 bases lying between them. The V gene's germline CDR1 is SGHNT and CDR2 YYREEE (reference sequence). The CDR3 DNA is TGTGCCAGCAGTCAGGACGCGAGCTCCTACAATGAGCAGTTCTTC. It codes for CASSQDASSYNEQFF.

This clonotype was found many times. CDR3 protein: CASSPSPGGEETQYF. The CDR3 DNA reads as TGTGCCAGCAGCCCATCCCCGGGGGGAGAAGAGACCCAGTACTTC. V and J are TRBV5-6 and TRBJ2-5; TRBD2 matches at 7 bases. The CDR3 spans 15 residues. J gave up 3 bases and V 4 bases, and 9 bases lay outside the gene matches. From germline, CDR1 is SGHDT and CDR2 YYEEEE.

This clonotype was seen at least ten times. V and J are TRBV12-3 or TRBV12-4 and TRBJ2-5; D is undetermined. Trimming removed 5 bases from V and 5 bases from J, with 9 bases in between. This CDR3 has 12 amino acids. The CDR3 DNA follows: TGTGCCAGCAGTGCCGGGCCCGAGACCCAGTACTTC. Translated: CASSAGPETQYF.

This chain links TRBV20-1 with TRBJ2-3; D is possibly TRBD2 (6 bases). Between the trimmed V and J ends, which lost 3 bases and 1 base, there was a span of 17 bases. Germline V gives CDR1 DFQATT, CDR2 SNEGSKA (reference sequence). This CDR3 contains 16 residues. In DNA form, the CDR3 reads TGCAGTGCTAGTCTCTATCGGGGCGGGGGCACAGATACGCAGTATTTT. Protein: CSASLYRGGGTDTQYF.

This chain links TRBV7-9 with TRBJ2-7; D is perhaps TRBD1 (5 bases). Trimming took 1 base from V and 12 from J, leaving 13 bases between them. CDR1 is SEHNR and CDR2 is FQNEAQ in the germline V gene (reference sequence). This CDR3 contains 12 residues. The CDR3 spells CASSLEQGPSYF. The CDR3 nucleotides read TGTGCCAGCAGCTTAGAGCAGGGTCCTTCGTACTTC.

The table lists this clonotype with many counts. The J gene is TRBJ2-7, the V gene TRBV29-1; TRBD2 matches 10 bases. CDR3 length: 13 amino acids. From germline, CDR1 is SQVTM and CDR2 ANQGSEA. The trim removed 7 bases at V and 4 bases at J, leaving 7 bases unmatched. CDR3 amino acids: CSASGGAGYEQYF. The CDR3, as DNA: TGCAGCGCGAGCGGGGGGGCCGGGTACGAGCAGTACTTC.

This clonotype was picked up a small number of times. The chain is built from TRBV12-3 or TRBV12-4 and TRBJ1-6; no clear D gene. V dropped 6 bases and J dropped 7 bases, with 10 bases sitting between them. The CDR3 sequence is 13 residues long. The CDR3 protein is CASSSRENSPLHF. The CDR3 region has the DNA TGTGCCAGCAGCTCCCGGGAGAATTCACCCCTCCACTTT.

The CDR3 nucleotides are TGTGCCAGCAGTTACTTGTGGCTAGCGGGTGAGCAGTTCTTC. It translates to CASSYLWLAGEQFF. The J gene is TRBJ2-1, the V gene TRBV6-2 or TRBV6-3, with TRBD2 matching over 8 bases. V was pared by 1 base and J by 9 bases, with 5 bases of the junction left unmatched. This CDR3 contains 14 residues. In germline, CDR1 is MNHEY, CDR2 SVGEGT.

This clonotype was seen only a few times. The chain joins TRBV10-3 to TRBJ2-1, with no clear D. Germline CDR1 reads ENHRY; CDR2 reads SYGVKD. The CDR3 runs 14 residues. V dropped 10 bases and J dropped 0 bases, with 13 bases sitting between them. The CDR3 region is CATQDASSYNEQFF. CDR3 bases: TGTGCCACCCAGGACGCAAGCTCCTACAATGAGCAGTTCTTC.

This clonotype was observed a handful of times. The rearrangement joins TRBV5-1 to TRBJ2-7; D is unresolved. The germline V gene has CDR1 SGHRS and CDR2 YFSETQ. Trimming took off 0 bases at V and 1 base at J, with 11 bases between the two ends. The CDR3 covers 15 residues. The CDR3: CASSLGQLRSYEQYF. CDR3 nucleotide sequence: TGCGCCAGCAGCTTGGGTCAGTTACGATCCTACGAGCAGTACTTC.